Presented here are 26 T cell receptor beta chains from one specimen sequenced in a study of CD8+CD57+ T cells in acquired aplastic anemia. The TCR beta profiling, which covered VDJ combination and CDR3 sequence, was carried out using genomic DNA as the template. TCRdb processed the reads anew with MiXCR; each CDR3 protein has one entry. The data hold about 150,000 distinct CDR3 sequences, with 45% to 50% observed a single time. All sequencing subjects had displayed CD8+CD57+ cell expansion on flow cytometry. The sequenced sample was sorted CD4+, CD8+, or CD8+CD57+ T cells (not recorded which) from PBMCs. Source of these receptors: a human donor with aplastic anemia.

The rearrangement links TRBV7-9 to TRBJ1-1; the D gene is possibly TRBD1 (5 bases). CDR1 is SEHNR and CDR2 is FQNEAQ in the germline V gene (reference sequence). V was cut by 5 bases and J by 5 bases, with 12 bases left in between. The CDR3 loop spans 13 amino acids. The CDR3 DNA follows: TGTGCCAGCAGCCCCGCAGGGAGGACTGAAGCTTTCTTT. Its translation: CASSPAGRTEAFF.

The chain uses TRBV20-1 and TRBJ2-3; 9 positions agree with TRBD2. This CDR3 is built from 17 residues. CDR1 and CDR2 from the germline V gene are DFQATT and SNEGSKA (reference sequence). The V gene end was trimmed by 0 bases and the J gene end by 4 bases; junction bases not matched to a gene: 11. The CDR3 region is CSARDLRLAASADTQYF. The CDR3 nucleotides are TGCAGTGCTAGAGATCTACGACTAGCGGCTAGCGCAGATACGCAGTATTTT.

The genes are TRBV2 and TRBJ2-6, with TRBD1 matching 7 bases. This CDR3 spans 15 amino acids. The V gene end was trimmed by 4 bases and the J gene end by 2 bases; junction bases not matched to a gene: 2. The germline V gene has CDR1 SNHLY and CDR2 FYNNEI. This CDR3 reads CASSADRAGANVLTF. The CDR3 DNA reads as TGTGCCAGCAGTGCCGACAGGGCTGGGGCCAACGTCCTGACTTTC.

The chain couples TRBV7-2 to TRBJ2-1; unclear D gene. This CDR3 contains 13 residues. Germline V gene sequence: CDR1 SGHTA, CDR2 FQGNSA. V shed 3 bases and J shed 6 bases, with 9 bases lying between them. CDR3 in amino acids: CASSLAGANEQFF. The CDR3 nucleotides read TGTGCCAGCAGCTTGGCCGGCGCCAATGAGCAGTTCTTC.

Written as DNA, the CDR3 is TGTGCCAGTAGCCCGAGCAGAAATGAGCAGTTCTTC. Its translation is CASSPSRNEQFF. This rearrangement joins TRBV19 to TRBJ2-1, with unresolved D. This CDR3 contains 12 residues. V was pared by 6 bases and J by 7 bases, with 10 bases between. Germline CDR1 and CDR2: LNHDA and SQIVND (reference sequence).

The genes are TRBV2 and TRBJ2-7; D may be TRBD2 (5 bases). V gave up 3 bases and J gave up 2 bases, with 17 bases separating them. Germline lookup yields CDR1 SNHLY and CDR2 FYNNEI. The CDR3 sequence is 16 residues long. CDR3 in amino acids: CASSDSPAECTYEQYF. CDR3 in DNA: TGTGCCAGCAGTGACTCACCAGCGGAGTGCACCTACGAGCAGTACTTC.

This clonotype was detected many times. The rearrangement links TRBV7-3 to TRBJ2-7; no reliable D call. The CDR3 sequence is 15 residues long. Germline CDR1 is SGHTA and CDR2 is FQGTGA. Trimming took 3 bases from V and 3 from J, leaving 15 bases between them. CDR3 amino acids: CASSLTSATHYEQYF. The CDR3 DNA sequence: TGTGCCAGCAGCTTGACATCGGCCACCCACTACGAGCAGTACTTC. The full variable domain, rest sourced from reference TRBV7-3 and TRBJ2-7, is GAGVSQTPSNKVTEKGKYVELRCDPISGHTALYWYRQSLGQGPEFLIYFQGTGAADDSGLPNDRFFAVRPEGSVSTLKIQRTERGDSAVYLCASSLTSATHYEQYFGPGTRLTVT.

This clonotype was picked up one time. The V call is TRBV25-1, the J call TRBJ1-6; D ambiguous. Trimming removed 4 bases at V and 6 bases at J, with 13 bases between. In germline, CDR1 is MGHDK, CDR2 SYGVNS. The CDR3 contains 15 residues. The CDR3 here is CASSVLTPINSPLHF. For the CDR3, the DNA is TGTGCCAGCAGTGTCCTTACACCTATTAATTCACCCCTCCACTTT.

On this clonotype: This may come from a read error, since a much larger clone is one base off. The chain uses TRBV6-2 or TRBV6-3 and TRBJ2-7; 7 positions match TRBD1. CDR3 size: 15 residues. CDR1 MNHEY and CDR2 SVGEGT come from the germline V gene. Germline trimming cut 5 bases from V and 3 bases from J; bases unmatched to any gene: 10. The CDR3 nucleotides are TGTGCCAGCAGTCACAGCCGGGACAGTTTCTACGAGCAGTACTTC. Translated, it gives CASSHSRDSFYEQYF.

This clonotype was counted once. The chain employs TRBV27 and TRBJ1-6, with a weak D call TRBD1 (5 bases). The V end was cut by 2 bases, the J end by 0 bases, with 11 bases between. Germline V gene sequence: CDR1 MNHEY, CDR2 SMNVEV (reference sequence). The CDR3 length is 17 residues. Written as DNA, the CDR3 is TGTGCCAGCAGTTTACTAGCAGGGACCTCCTATAATTCACCCCTCCACTTT. Translated, it gives CASSLLAGTSYNSPLHF.

This clonotype appeared many times. V usage is TRBV20-1 and J usage is TRBJ2-7, with 11 bases that match TRBD2. Per germline, CDR1 DFQATT and CDR2 SNEGSKA (reference sequence). V lost 1 base, J lost 0 bases, and 2 bases stayed unmatched. CDR3 length: 15 amino acids. The CDR3 protein is CSARVLAGGSYEQYF. The CDR3 DNA follows: TGCAGTGCTAGAGTTCTAGCGGGAGGCTCCTACGAGCAGTACTTC.

This clonotype showed up many times. CDR3 loop: CASSQDSVGQGIYEQYF. CDR3 in DNA: TGCGCCAGCAGCCAAGATTCTGTCGGACAGGGGATCTACGAGCAGTACTTC. V and J are TRBV4-3 and TRBJ2-7; 9 positions agree with TRBD1. This CDR3 comprises 17 residues. Germline CDR1 reads LGHNA; CDR2 reads YSLEER. V was pared by 0 bases and J by 3 bases, with 9 bases of the junction left unmatched.

Ten or more counts support this clonotype. The CDR3 DNA follows: TGTGCCAGCAGTGAATCGCTTCTCAATCAGCCCCAGCATTTT. Its translation: CASSESLLNQPQHF. This chain connects TRBV25-1 to TRBJ1-5; D gene uncertain. Trimming took 1 base from V and 3 from J, leaving 7 bases between them. Germline V gives CDR1 MGHDK, CDR2 SYGVNS. This CDR3 is 14 amino acids long.

This sequence joins TRBV28 and TRBJ1-6; D unclear. Looked up from germline, CDR1 is MDHEN and CDR2 is SYDVKM. V lost 6 bases, J lost 5 bases, and 14 bases lay in between. This CDR3 is built from 15 residues. CDR3 coding DNA: TGTGCCAGCAGGTTAGAAGGACGGAATAATTCACCCCTCCACTTT. Protein sequence: CASRLEGRNNSPLHF.

This chain joins TRBV15 and TRBJ2-7; TRBD1 is a possible D gene (6 bases). The V gene lost 0 bases and the J gene lost 6 bases, with 15 bases spanning the gap. This CDR3 has 15 amino acids. Looked up from germline, CDR1 is LNHNV and CDR2 is YYDKDF (reference sequence). In DNA, the CDR3 is TGTGCCACCAGCAGAGACTCAGGGGAGAGCGGCGAGCAGTACTTC. Translating gives CATSRDSGESGEQYF.

The chain uses TRBV11-2 and TRBJ1-6; D ambiguous. Germline CDR1 SGHAT, CDR2 FQNNGV. V gave up 2 bases and J gave up 3 bases, with 11 bases separating them. The CDR3 contains 16 residues. CDR3 sequence (DNA): TGTGCCAGCAGCTTAAGAGAAGCGGACTATAATTCACCCCTCCACTTT. It encodes CASSLREADYNSPLHF.

This chain connects TRBV2 to TRBJ2-7; 9 bases map to TRBD1. The J segment lost 5 bases and the V segment lost 6 bases, leaving 11 bases of the junction unmatched. This CDR3 spans 15 amino acids. Germline V CDR1 and CDR2: SNHLY, FYNNEI. CDR3 residues: CASSYGQGQIHEQYF. Written as DNA, the CDR3 is TGTGCCAGCAGCTATGGACAGGGGCAAATCCACGAGCAGTACTTC.

This clonotype was counted only a few times. The DNA for the CDR3 is TGTGCCACCAGTGATTTCTCAGGGGGAAGAGAGACCCAGTACTTC. Translating gives CATSDFSGGRETQYF. The chain recombines TRBV24-1 with TRBJ2-5; TRBD1 aligns across 7 bases. Trimming at V came to 1 base and at J to 4 bases, leaving 5 bases not matched to a gene. This CDR3 spans 15 amino acids. Germline CDR1 KGHDR, CDR2 SFDVKD.

In its sample, this clonotype was seen a few times. The chain is built from TRBV20-1 and TRBJ1-5; 8 positions match TRBD1. J lost 7 bases, V lost 5 bases, and 10 bases had no gene match. This CDR3 is 14 amino acids long. Germline V gene lookup returns CDR1 DFQATT and CDR2 SNEGSKA (reference sequence). CDR3 amino acids: CSAPTGGPEQPQHF. CDR3 bases: TGCAGTGCTCCTACAGGGGGGCCTGAGCAGCCCCAGCATTTT.

The chain recombines TRBV10-2 with TRBJ1-5; 8 bases fit TRBD1. V dropped 4 bases and J dropped 6; count of bases not matched to a gene: 8. The germline CDR1 and CDR2 sequences are WSHSY and SAAADI. The CDR3 is 15 amino acids. CDR3 coding DNA: TGCGCCAGCAGTGTCTCTGAACAGGGGGGTCAGCCCCAGCATTTT. It is translated as CASSVSEQGGQPQHF.

This clonotype was seen at least ten times. This chain joins TRBV5-5 and TRBJ2-1; D may be TRBD1 (6 bases). CDR1 is SGHKS, CDR2 YYEKEE, per germline (reference sequence). This CDR3 has 14 amino acids. V gave up 1 base and J gave up 5 bases, with 10 bases separating them. In DNA form, the CDR3 reads TGTGCCAGCAGCTTGATACAGGGCGACAATGAGCAGTTCTTC. It encodes CASSLIQGDNEQFF.

This clonotype was found many times. The V and J genes are TRBV29-1 and TRBJ2-7, with 8 nucleotides matching TRBD1. The germline CDR1 and CDR2 sequences are SQVTM and ANQGSEA. This CDR3 contains 13 residues. V lost 6 bases, J lost 0 bases, and 4 bases stayed unmatched. The CDR3 loop is CSVSQGVSYEQYF. CDR3 DNA: TGCAGCGTGTCACAGGGGGTCTCCTACGAGCAGTACTTC.

The chain employs TRBV10-3 and TRBJ1-1; unclear D gene. V was trimmed by 8 bases and J by 0 bases, leaving 10 bases between them. The CDR3 length is 13 residues. Germline CDR1 ENHRY, CDR2 SYGVKD. CDR3 DNA: TGTGCCATCCATGAGGGAATGAACACTGAAGCTTTCTTT. Its protein is CAIHEGMNTEAFF.

The genes are TRBV6-1 and TRBJ2-7; D is ambiguous. The CDR3 totals 11 residues. Germline lookup yields CDR1 MNHNS and CDR2 SASEGT. V lost 7 bases, J lost 3 bases, and 7 bases lay in between. CDR3 sequence reads: CASTAFYEQYF. As DNA, the CDR3 is TGTGCCAGCACGGCCTTCTACGAGCAGTACTTC.

This clonotype was counted at least ten times. The CDR3 spells CASSVGQGSVAFF. In nucleotides, the CDR3 is TGTGCCAGCAGTGTCGGACAGGGCAGTGTAGCTTTCTTT. V usage is TRBV6-1 and J usage is TRBJ1-1; 8 bases agree with TRBD1. The CDR3 runs to 13 residues. After removal of 4 bases from V and 10 bases from J, the junction contained 8 bases not matched to a gene. Germline CDR1 and CDR2: MNHNS and SASEGT.

This chain uses TRBV19 with TRBJ2-7; perhaps D is TRBD1 or TRBD2 (5 bases each). The CDR3 contains 11 residues. V lost 6 bases and J 6 bases, leaving 9 bases between the germline ends. Germline V lookup: CDR1 LNHDA, CDR2 SQIVND (reference sequence). The CDR3 DNA is TGTGCCAGTAGCTCCGGGGCCGAGCAGTACTTC. It specifies CASSSGAEQYF.